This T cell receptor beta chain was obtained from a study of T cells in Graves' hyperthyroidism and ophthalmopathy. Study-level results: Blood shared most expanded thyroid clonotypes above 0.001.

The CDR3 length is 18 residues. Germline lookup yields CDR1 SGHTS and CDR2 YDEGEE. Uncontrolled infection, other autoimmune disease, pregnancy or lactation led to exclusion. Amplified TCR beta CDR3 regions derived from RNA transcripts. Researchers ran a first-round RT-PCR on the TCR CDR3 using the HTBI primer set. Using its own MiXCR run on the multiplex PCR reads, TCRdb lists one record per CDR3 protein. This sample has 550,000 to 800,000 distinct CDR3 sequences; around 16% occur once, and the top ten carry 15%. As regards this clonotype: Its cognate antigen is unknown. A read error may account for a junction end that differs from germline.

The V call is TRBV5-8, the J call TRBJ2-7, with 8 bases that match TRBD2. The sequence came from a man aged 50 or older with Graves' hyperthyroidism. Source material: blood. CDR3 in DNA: TGCGCCAGCAGCCCTCAAAGTGGGGGGGTAGCGGGAAACTACGAGCAGTACTTC. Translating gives CASSPQSGGVAGNYEQYF.